This paragraph reports one TCR beta chain. This sample stems from a study of blood T cell repertoires in COVID-19. About the study: The analysed material was cDNA or gDNA that came from T cells, B-cell-depleted T cells, or PBMCs.

The length of the CDR3 is 16 residues. Unmatched junction bases numbered 9, after V lost 8 bases and J lost 0 bases. Authors' processing steps: From reference gene primer amplification, estimates of nucleated cell counts were derived. Method: immunoSEQ multiplex PCR; TCRdb's copy keeps in-frame clones and lacks some. V and J calls and clone size are given by that table; D and trimming were obtained from the DNA. The data show 250,000 to 300,000 clones, with roughly 88% seen just once and 1.5% to 2% held by the top ten. This rearrangement joins TRBV23-1 to TRBJ1-5, with 8 nucleotides matching TRBD1. TRBV23-1 is an ORF for which the function is uncertain. The receptor's source is a woman aged 50 to 65 who had recovered from COVID-19. The material sequenced was PBMCs or T cells enriched from blood (not recorded which). CDR3 in DNA: TGCGCCAGCGGAGCAGGGGGCAGGAATAGCAATCAGCCCCAGCATTTT. Protein: CASGAGGRNSNQPQHF.